This is a list of T cell receptor beta chains from one sample in a study of T cells in Graves' hyperthyroidism and ophthalmopathy. TCRdb analysed the multiplex PCR reads with MiXCR anew, one entry per CDR3 protein. The sample carries 560,000 or so distinct CDR3 sequences, about 20% recorded once. Sample: blood. The receptors stem from a man aged 40-55 years with Graves' ophthalmopathy. Each CDR3 is given with its conserved first and last residue. Fields, in order: V gene, J gene, D gene, clone size, CDR3 protein, CDR3 DNA. A D gene is named only where the DNA matches it firmly. A clone size is listed for some rows: how often the clone was seen (once, few, many), or a class if it is expanded.

>TRBV7-9|TRBJ2-3|NA|NA
CASTSSAYTDTQYF
TGTGCCAGCACCTCTAGCGCCTACACAGATACGCAGTATTTT
>TRBV7-6|TRBJ2-7|NA|few
CASSPLRSFEQYF
TGTGCCAGCAGCCCCCTACGTAGCTTCGAGCAGTACTTC
>TRBV30|TRBJ2-1|NA|NA
CAYFGSASYNEQFF
TGTGCCTACTTCGGGAGTGCCTCCTACAATGAGCAGTTCTTC
>TRBV12-3/TRBV12-4|TRBJ1-2|NA|NA
CAIKGSGGGYGYTF
TGTGCCATTAAGGGCTCAGGAGGGGGCTATGGCTACACCTTC
>TRBV24-1|TRBJ2-7|TRBD1|NA
CATSGQGTYEQYF
TGTGCCACCAGTGGACAGGGGACCTACGAGCAGTACTTC
>TRBV6-1|TRBJ2-7|TRBD2|NA
CASSPGLAGRREQYF
TGTGCCAGCAGTCCGGGACTAGCGGGCCGTCGGGAGCAGTACTTC
>TRBV7-8|TRBJ2-5|NA|many
CASSLASYGAGETQYF
TGTGCCAGCAGCTTAGCGTCGTATGGGGCCGGAGAGACCCAGTACTTC
>TRBV9|TRBJ1-1|NA|many
CASSRDPNTEAFF
TGTGCCAGCAGCCGGGATCCGAACACTGAAGCTTTCTTT
>TRBV5-1|TRBJ2-1|TRBD2|NA
CASSPDPTSGGLSSYNEQFF
TGTGCCAGCAGCCCCGACCCTACTAGCGGGGGACTAAGCTCCTACAATGAGCAGTTCTTC
>TRBV20-1|TRBJ1-6|NA|NA
CSAKSFPNQNSPLHF
TGCAGTGCTAAGTCTTTCCCGAACCAGAATTCACCCCTCCACTTT